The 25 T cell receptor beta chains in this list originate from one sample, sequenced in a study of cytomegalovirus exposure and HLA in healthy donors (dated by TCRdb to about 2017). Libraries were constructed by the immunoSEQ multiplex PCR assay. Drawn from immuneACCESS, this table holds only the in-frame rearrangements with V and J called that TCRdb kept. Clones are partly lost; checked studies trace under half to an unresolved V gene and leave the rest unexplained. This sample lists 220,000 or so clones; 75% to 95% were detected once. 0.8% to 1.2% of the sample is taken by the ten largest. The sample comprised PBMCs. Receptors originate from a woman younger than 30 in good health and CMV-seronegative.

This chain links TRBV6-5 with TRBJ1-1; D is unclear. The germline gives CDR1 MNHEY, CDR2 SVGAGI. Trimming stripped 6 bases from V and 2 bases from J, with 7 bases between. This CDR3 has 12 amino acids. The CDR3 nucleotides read TGTGCCAGCAGGGAGGTTAACACTGAAGCTTTCTTT. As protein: CASREVNTEAFF.

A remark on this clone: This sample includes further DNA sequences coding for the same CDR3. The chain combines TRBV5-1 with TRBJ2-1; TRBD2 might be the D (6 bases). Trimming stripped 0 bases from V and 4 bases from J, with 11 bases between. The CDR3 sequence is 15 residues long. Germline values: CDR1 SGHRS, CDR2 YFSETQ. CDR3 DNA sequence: TGCGCCAGCAGCTTGGAAGGGACTTCTTACAATGAGCAGTTCTTC. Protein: CASSLEGTSYNEQFF.

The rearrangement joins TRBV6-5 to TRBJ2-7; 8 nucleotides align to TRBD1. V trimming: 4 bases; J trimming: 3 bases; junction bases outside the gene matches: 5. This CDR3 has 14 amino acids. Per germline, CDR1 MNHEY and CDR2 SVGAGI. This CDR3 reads CASSSTGVGYEQYF. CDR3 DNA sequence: TGTGCCAGCAGTTCGACAGGGGTGGGCTACGAGCAGTACTTC.

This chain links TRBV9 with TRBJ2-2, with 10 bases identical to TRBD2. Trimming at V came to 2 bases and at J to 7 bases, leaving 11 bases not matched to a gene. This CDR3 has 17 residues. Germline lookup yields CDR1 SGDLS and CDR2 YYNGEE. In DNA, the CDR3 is TGTGCCAGCAGCGTTCAAACAGGGACTAGCGTAAGCGGGGAGCTGTTTTTT. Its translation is CASSVQTGTSVSGELFF.

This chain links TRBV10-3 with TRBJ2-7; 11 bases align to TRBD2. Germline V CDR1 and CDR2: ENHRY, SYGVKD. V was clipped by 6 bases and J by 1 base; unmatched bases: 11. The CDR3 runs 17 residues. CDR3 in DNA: TGTGCCATCAGGGGAGGGACTAGCGGAACCTTGTCCTACGAGCAGTACTTC. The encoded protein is CAIRGGTSGTLSYEQYF.

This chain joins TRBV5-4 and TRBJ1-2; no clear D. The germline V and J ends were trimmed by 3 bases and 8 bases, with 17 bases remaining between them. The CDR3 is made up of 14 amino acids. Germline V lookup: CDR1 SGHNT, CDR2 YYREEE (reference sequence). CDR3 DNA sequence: TGTGCCAGCAGCTCGAAGTCTGAATCGGGGGGCTACACCTTC. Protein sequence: CASSSKSESGGYTF. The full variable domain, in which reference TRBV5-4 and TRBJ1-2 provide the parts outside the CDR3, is ETGVTQSPTHLIKTRGQQVTLRCSSQSGHNTVSWYQQALGQGPQFIFQYYREEENGRGNFPPRFSGLQFPNYSSELNVNALELDDSALYLCASSSKSESGGYTFGSGTRLTVV.

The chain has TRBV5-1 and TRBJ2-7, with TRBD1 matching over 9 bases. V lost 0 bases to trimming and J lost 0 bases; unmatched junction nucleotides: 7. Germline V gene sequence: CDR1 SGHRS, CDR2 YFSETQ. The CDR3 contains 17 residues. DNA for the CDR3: TGCGCCAGCAGCTTGGCCTTGGGACAGGGAAACTCCTACGAGCAGTACTTC. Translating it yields CASSLALGQGNSYEQYF.

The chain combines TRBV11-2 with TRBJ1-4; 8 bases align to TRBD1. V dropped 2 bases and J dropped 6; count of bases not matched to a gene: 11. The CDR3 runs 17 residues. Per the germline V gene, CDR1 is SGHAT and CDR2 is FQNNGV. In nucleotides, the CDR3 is TGTGCCAGCAGCTTAACCAGGGGGCCTAAGTATTATGAAAAACTGTTTTTT. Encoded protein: CASSLTRGPKYYEKLFF.

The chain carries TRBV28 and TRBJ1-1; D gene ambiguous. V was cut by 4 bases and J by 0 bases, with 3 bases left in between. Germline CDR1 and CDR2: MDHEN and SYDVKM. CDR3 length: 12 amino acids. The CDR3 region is CASSSVNTEAFF. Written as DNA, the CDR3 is TGTGCCAGCAGTTCAGTGAACACTGAAGCTTTCTTT.

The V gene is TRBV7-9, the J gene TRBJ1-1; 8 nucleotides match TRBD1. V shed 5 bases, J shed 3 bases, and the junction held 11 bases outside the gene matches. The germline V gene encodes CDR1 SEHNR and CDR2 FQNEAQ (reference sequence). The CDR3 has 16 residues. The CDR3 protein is CASSPPTGVLHTEAFF. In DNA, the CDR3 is TGTGCCAGCAGCCCCCCGACAGGGGTCTTGCACACTGAAGCTTTCTTT.

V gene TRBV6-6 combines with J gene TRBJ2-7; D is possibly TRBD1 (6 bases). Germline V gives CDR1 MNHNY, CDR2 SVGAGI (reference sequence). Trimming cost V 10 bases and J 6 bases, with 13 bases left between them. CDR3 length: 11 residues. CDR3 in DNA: TGTGCCATCGGAACAGGGCGCGAGCAGTACTTC. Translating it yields CAIGTGREQYF.

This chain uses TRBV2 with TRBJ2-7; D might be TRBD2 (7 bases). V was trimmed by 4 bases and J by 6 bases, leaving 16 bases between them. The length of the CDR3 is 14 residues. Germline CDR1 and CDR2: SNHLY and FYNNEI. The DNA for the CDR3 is TGTGCCAGCAGTGTGGGGGGGCGCGTGGCCGAGCAGTACTTC. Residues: CASSVGGRVAEQYF. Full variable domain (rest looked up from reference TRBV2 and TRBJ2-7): EPEVTQTPSHQVTQMGQEVILRCVPISNHLYFYWYRQILGQKVEFLVSFYNNEISEKSEIFDDQFSVERPDGSNFTLKIRSTKLEDSAMYFCASSVGGRVAEQYFGPGTRLTVT.

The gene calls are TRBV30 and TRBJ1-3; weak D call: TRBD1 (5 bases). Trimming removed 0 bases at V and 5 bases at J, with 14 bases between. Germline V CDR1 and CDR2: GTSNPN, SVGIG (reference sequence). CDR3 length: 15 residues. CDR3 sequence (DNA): TGTGCCTGGAGTGTGGGAGGGGATGGAAGAAACACCATATATTTT. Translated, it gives CAWSVGGDGRNTIYF.

For the CDR3, the DNA is TGTGCCAGCAGTCGGAGCGGGAGGTCTCAAGAGACCCAGTACTTC. Its protein product is CASSRSGRSQETQYF. V usage is TRBV27 and J usage is TRBJ2-5; 9 positions agree with TRBD2. The CDR3 is 15 amino acids. Looked up from germline, CDR1 is MNHEY and CDR2 is SMNVEV (reference sequence). V dropped 5 bases and J dropped 2; count of bases not matched to a gene: 6.

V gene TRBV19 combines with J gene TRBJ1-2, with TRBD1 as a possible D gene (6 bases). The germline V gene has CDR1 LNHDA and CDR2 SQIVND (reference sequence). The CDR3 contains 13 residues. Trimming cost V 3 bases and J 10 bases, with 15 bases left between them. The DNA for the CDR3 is TGTGCCAGTAGTATTATAGGGACATTCATCTACACCTTC. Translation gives CASSIIGTFIYTF.

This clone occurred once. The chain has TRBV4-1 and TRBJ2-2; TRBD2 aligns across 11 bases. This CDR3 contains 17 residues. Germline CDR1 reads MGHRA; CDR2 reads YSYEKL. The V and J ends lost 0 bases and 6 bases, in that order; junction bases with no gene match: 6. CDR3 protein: CASSQELLAGVAGELFF. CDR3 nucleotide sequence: TGCGCCAGCAGCCAAGAATTACTAGCGGGAGTTGCCGGGGAGCTGTTTTTT.

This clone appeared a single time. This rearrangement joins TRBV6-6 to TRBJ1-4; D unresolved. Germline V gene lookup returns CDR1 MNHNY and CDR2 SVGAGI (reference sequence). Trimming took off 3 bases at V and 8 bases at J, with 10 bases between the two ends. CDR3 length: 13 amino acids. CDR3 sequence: CASSYAENEKLFF. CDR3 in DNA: TGTGCCAGCAGTTATGCCGAGAACGAAAAACTGTTTTTT.

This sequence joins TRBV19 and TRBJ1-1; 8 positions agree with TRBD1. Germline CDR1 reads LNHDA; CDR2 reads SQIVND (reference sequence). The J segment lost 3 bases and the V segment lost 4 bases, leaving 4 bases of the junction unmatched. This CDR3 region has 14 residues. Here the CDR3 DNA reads TGTGCCAGTAGTAGACAGGGGCTCGACACTGAAGCTTTCTTT. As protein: CASSRQGLDTEAFF.

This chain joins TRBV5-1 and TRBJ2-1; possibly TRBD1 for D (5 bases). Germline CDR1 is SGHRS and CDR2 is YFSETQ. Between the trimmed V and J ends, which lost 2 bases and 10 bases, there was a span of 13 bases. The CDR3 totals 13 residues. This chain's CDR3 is CASSFPGAGEQFF. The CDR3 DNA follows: TGCGCCAGCAGCTTCCCTGGAGCAGGGGAGCAGTTCTTC.

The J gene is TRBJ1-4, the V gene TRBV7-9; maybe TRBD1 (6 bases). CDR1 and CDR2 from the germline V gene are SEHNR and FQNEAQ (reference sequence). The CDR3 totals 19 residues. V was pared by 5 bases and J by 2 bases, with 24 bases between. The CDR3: CASSRGGGVPIRTNEKLFF. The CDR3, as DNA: TGTGCCAGCAGCCGCGGGGGCGGGGTACCCATAAGGACTAATGAAAAACTGTTTTTT.

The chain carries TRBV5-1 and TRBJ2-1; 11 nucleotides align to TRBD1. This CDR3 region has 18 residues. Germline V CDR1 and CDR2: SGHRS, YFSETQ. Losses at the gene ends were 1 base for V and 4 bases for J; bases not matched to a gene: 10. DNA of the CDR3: TGCGCCAGCAGCTTGCCCCCCCCGGGACAGGGGGTGTACAATGAGCAGTTCTTC. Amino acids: CASSLPPPGQGVYNEQFF.

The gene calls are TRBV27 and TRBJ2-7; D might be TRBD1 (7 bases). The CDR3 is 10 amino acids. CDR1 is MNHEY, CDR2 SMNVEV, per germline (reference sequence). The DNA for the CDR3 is TGTGACCAGGGGGGATACGAGCAGTACTTC. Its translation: CDQGGYEQYF.

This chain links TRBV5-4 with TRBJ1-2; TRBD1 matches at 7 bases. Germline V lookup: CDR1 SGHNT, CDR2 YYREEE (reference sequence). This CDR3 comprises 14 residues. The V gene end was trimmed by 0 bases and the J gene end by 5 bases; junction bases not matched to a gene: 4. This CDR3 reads CASSLAGTAYGYTF. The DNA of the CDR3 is TGTGCCAGCAGCTTGGCCGGGACAGCTTATGGCTACACCTTC.

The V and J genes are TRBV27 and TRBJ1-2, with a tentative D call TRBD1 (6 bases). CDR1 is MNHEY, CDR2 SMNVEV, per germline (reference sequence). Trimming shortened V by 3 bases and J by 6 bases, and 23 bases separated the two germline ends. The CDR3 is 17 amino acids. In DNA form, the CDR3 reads TGTGCCAGCAGTTTCCACAGGGATACGCTTTCGTCGCATGGCTACACCTTC. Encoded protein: CASSFHRDTLSSHGYTF.

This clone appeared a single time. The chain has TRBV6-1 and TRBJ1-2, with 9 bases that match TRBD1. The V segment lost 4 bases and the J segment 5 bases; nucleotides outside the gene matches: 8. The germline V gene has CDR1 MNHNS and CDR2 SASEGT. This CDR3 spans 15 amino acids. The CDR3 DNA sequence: TGTGCCAGCAGTGCCCGGGACAGGGACGTTTATGGCTACACCTTC. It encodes CASSARDRDVYGYTF.